This T cell receptor beta chain was captured in a study of cytomegalovirus exposure and HLA in healthy donors. Amplification used 60 Vbeta primers and 13 Jbeta primers. Sequencing used immunoSEQ multiplex PCR; TCRdb keeps in-frame clones, though not all of them. The sample comprises about 200,000 clones, around 83% of which are singletons, and 2.7% rests with the top ten. Donors consisted of healthy bone marrow donors. Per germline, CDR1 MNHNY and CDR2 SVGAGI (reference sequence). V was trimmed by 0 bases and J by 5 bases, leaving 9 bases between them. This CDR3 is built from 14 residues. The sequence came from a woman aged 40 to 50 in good health and CMV-seronegative. Sequencing was done on a sample of PBMCs. The rearrangement uses TRBV6-6 and TRBJ2-3; no reliable D call. CDR3 bases: TGTGCCAGCAGTTACTCGACTGTGGTAGATACGCAGTATTTT. Residues: CASSYSTVVDTQYF.